The 13 T cell receptor beta chains presented below share a single source sample, sequenced in a study of T cells after yellow fever vaccination. TCRdb independently ran MiXCR on the 5' RACE reads; one entry per CDR3 protein. The table includes about 320,000 distinct CDR3 sequences, about 4.5% detected once. Source: PBMCs, taken 15 days after the yellow fever booster vaccination. The origin of the receptors is a man aged 18 to 29 who received the YFV17D yellow fever vaccine.

This clonotype has just a few counts. V and J are TRBV20-1 and TRBJ2-1; D might be TRBD1 or TRBD2, each matching 5 bases. With 3 bases removed from V and 9 bases from J, the gap between germline ends came to 15 bases. Germline V CDR1 and CDR2: DFQATT, SNEGSKA (reference sequence). The CDR3 extends over 13 amino acids. CDR3 protein: CSASPWERGEQFF. The CDR3, as DNA: TGCAGTGCTAGCCCCTGGGAGAGGGGTGAGCAGTTCTTC.

Note on this clonotype: No conserved phenylalanine or tryptophan ends this CDR3, so it is likely a read error. The DNA is omitted, as the CDR3 cannot be located on it reliably, and the CDR3 follows TCRdb's listing. The chain carries TRBV3-1 and TRBJ2-4; the tabulated D call, TRBD2, remains unverified against the DNA. Germline values: CDR1 LGHDT, CDR2 YNNKEL (reference sequence). The CDR3 has 14 residues if both end residues are counted. CDR3 residues: CACSQQGPGTRLFV.

This clonotype was counted at least ten times. The chain combines TRBV20-1 with TRBJ1-4; D is possibly TRBD1 (5 bases). Germline-derived CDR1 and CDR2 are DFQATT and SNEGSKA (reference sequence). The CDR3 extends over 14 amino acids. The ends were cut back, 5 bases at V and 6 bases at J, with 16 bases in the middle. The CDR3 reads CSASWGSNDEKLFF. Here the CDR3 DNA reads TGCAGTGCTTCATGGGGGTCTAATGATGAAAAACTGTTTTTT.

The chain joins TRBV5-1 to TRBJ1-2; no clear D. CDR1 and CDR2 (germline): SGHRS, YFSETQ. This CDR3 has 14 amino acids. Deletions cut 4 bases from V and 2 bases from J, with 12 bases between. CDR3 DNA: TGCGCCAGCAGCACCCAGACAACAAACTATGGCTACACCTTC. Translation: CASSTQTTNYGYTF.

At least ten counts were recorded for this clonotype. This chain joins TRBV5-1 and TRBJ2-2; weak D call: TRBD1 (5 bases). The CDR3 totals 14 residues. Germline V gene lookup returns CDR1 SGHRS and CDR2 YFSETQ. V lost 0 bases and J 3 bases, leaving 6 bases between the germline ends. The CDR3 reads CASSLEGHTGELFF. For the CDR3, the DNA is TGCGCCAGCAGCTTGGAGGGGCACACCGGGGAGCTGTTTTTT.

This clonotype was detected ten times or more. The chain has TRBV6-6 and TRBJ1-5, with D possibly TRBD1 on 6 matching bases. The CDR3 spans 16 residues. The V gene lost 5 bases and the J gene lost 0 bases, with 14 bases spanning the gap. The germline V gene encodes CDR1 MNHNY and CDR2 SVGAGI (reference sequence). CDR3: CASSPRTVPSNQPQHF. The CDR3, as DNA: TGTGCCAGCAGTCCCCGGACAGTACCTAGCAATCAGCCCCAGCATTTT.

Only a few counts were recorded for this clonotype. V usage is TRBV13 and J usage is TRBJ1-1; TRBD1 might be the D (5 bases). Germline-derived CDR1 and CDR2 are PRHDT and FYEKMQ (reference sequence). The CDR3 runs 14 residues. Trimming took 6 bases from V and 8 from J, leaving 19 bases between them. The CDR3 loop is CASSSLWGGREAFF. Here the CDR3 DNA reads TGTGCCAGCAGTTCCCTTTGGGGGGGAAGAGAAGCTTTCTTT.

This clonotype has only a few counts. The rearrangement joins TRBV5-4 to TRBJ2-3, with D possibly matching TRBD1 (6 bases). Trimming pared 0 bases from V and 0 bases from J, leaving 11 bases between. The CDR3 consists of 16 residues. CDR1 SGHNT and CDR2 YYREEE come from the germline V gene (reference sequence). CDR3 sequence reads: CASSLGGRLSTDTQYF. As DNA, the CDR3 is TGTGCCAGCAGCTTGGGGGGGCGCCTGAGCACAGATACGCAGTATTTT.

The chain carries TRBV12-3 or TRBV12-4 and TRBJ2-3; D might be TRBD1 (6 bases). V was trimmed by 1 base and J by 5 bases, leaving 7 bases between them. The CDR3 totals 13 residues. CDR3 sequence: CASSLVTGDTQYF. The CDR3 DNA sequence: TGTGCCAGCAGTTTAGTGACAGGAGATACGCAGTATTTT.

This clonotype was seen at least ten times. J is TRBJ1-2 and V is TRBV7-2, with 7 bases matching TRBD1. Trimming removed 2 bases from V and 7 bases from J; junction bases left unmatched: 7. The CDR3 is 14 residues long. The germline V gene encodes CDR1 SGHTA and CDR2 FQGNSA. CDR3: CASSLRQGRGGYTF. Written as DNA, the CDR3 is TGTGCCAGCAGCTTACGACAGGGAAGGGGTGGCTACACCTTC. The full variable domain, its missing parts supplied by reference TRBV7-2 and TRBJ1-2, is GAGVSQSPSNKVTEKGKDVELRCDPISGHTALYWYRQSLGQGLEFLIYFQGNSAPDKSGLPSDRFSAERTGGSVSTLTIQRTQQEDSAVYLCASSLRQGRGGYTFGSGTRLTVV.

This clonotype has at least ten counts. The genes are TRBV18 and TRBJ1-2; 8 bases are a match to TRBD1. CDR3 size: 15 residues. The V gene's germline CDR1 is KGHSH and CDR2 LQKENI. The V gene end was trimmed by 6 bases and the J gene end by 6 bases; junction bases not matched to a gene: 12. The CDR3 DNA follows: TGTGCCAGCTCGACCAGGGGCCAGGGGGCTGATGGCTACACCTTC. This sequence encodes CASSTRGQGADGYTF. The entire variable domain, with the rest obtained from reference TRBV18 and TRBJ1-2, is as follows: NAGVMQNPRHLVRRRGQEARLRCSPMKGHSHVYWYRQLPEEGLKFMVYLQKENIIDESGMPKERFSAEFPKEGPSILRIQQVVRGDSAAYFCASSTRGQGADGYTFGSGTRLTVV.

This clonotype was seen only a few times. The chain is built from TRBV4-1 and TRBJ2-1; D unclear. Per germline, CDR1 MGHRA and CDR2 YSYEKL. The CDR3 covers 14 residues. Trimming took 1 base from V and 7 from J, leaving 11 bases between them. The CDR3 here is CASSQVRPNNEQFF. The CDR3 coding sequence is TGCGCCAGCAGCCAAGTCCGACCCAATAATGAGCAGTTCTTC.

In this sample, this clonotype turned up many times. The rearrangement links TRBV20-1 to TRBJ2-3, with a tentative D call TRBD2 (7 bases). V was clipped by 0 bases and J by 4 bases, with 14 bases between them. The CDR3 is 15 amino acids. Germline values: CDR1 DFQATT, CDR2 SNEGSKA (reference sequence). This CDR3 is CSARDSGGPPDTQYF. The CDR3 DNA is TGCAGTGCTAGAGATTCGGGGGGCCCCCCAGATACGCAGTATTTT.